The 26 T cell receptor beta chains below come from one sample, sequenced in a study of blood T cell repertoires in COVID-19. Only in-frame clones appear in the TCRdb table, and some are missing; sequencing was by immunoSEQ multiplex PCR. This sample has about 220,000 clones, with about four fifths found just once. The sample comprised peripheral blood. Every receptor here comes from a woman aged 55-70 years with acute or convalescent COVID-19.

The chain has TRBV2 and TRBJ2-7; 10 bases agree with TRBD1. This CDR3 is 13 amino acids long. In germline, CDR1 is SNHLY, CDR2 FYNNEI. V lost 8 bases and J lost 2; bases outside the gene matches: 3. CDR3 bases: TGTGCCAGCGAGGACAGGGGGACCTACGAGCAGTACTTC. It translates to CASEDRGTYEQYF. The whole variable domain, remainder taken from reference TRBV2 and TRBJ2-7, is EPEVTQTPSHQVTQMGQEVILRCVPISNHLYFYWYRQILGQKVEFLVSFYNNEISEKSEIFDDQFSVERPDGSNFTLKIRSTKLEDSAMYFCASEDRGTYEQYFGPGTRLTVT.

The J gene is TRBJ1-2, the V gene TRBV6-1; the match to TRBD1 covers 7 bases. Trimming took 3 bases from V and 1 from J; bases not matched to a gene: 5. Germline V gene data show CDR1 as MNHNS and CDR2 as SASEGT. CDR3 length equals 15 residues. As DNA, the CDR3 is TGTGCCAGCAGTGAGAGGACAGGTGATAACTATGGCTACACCTTC. Translating gives CASSERTGDNYGYTF.

This chain connects TRBV6-5 to TRBJ1-2, with TRBD1 matching 9 bases. Germline loops: CDR1 MNHEY, CDR2 SVGAGI. Germline trimming cut 8 bases from V and 5 bases from J; bases unmatched to any gene: 9. This CDR3 spans 14 amino acids. The chain's CDR3 is CASASHGQGYGYTF. DNA for the CDR3: TGTGCCAGCGCATCTCACGGACAGGGGTATGGCTACACCTTC.

For this clone: One junction end does not reproduce the germline sequence, and a read error may be involved. The CDR3 bases are TGTGCCAGCAGGGACTACGGGGCGAACGTCCTGACTTTC. Encoded protein: CASRDYGANVLTF. The chain is built from TRBV6-5 and TRBJ2-6, with a tentative D call TRBD2 (6 bases). Per germline, CDR1 MNHEY and CDR2 SVGAGI. There are 13 residues in the CDR3.

The chain links TRBV6-5 to TRBJ1-2, with 8 bases matching TRBD1. The CDR3 contains 14 residues. J gave up 10 bases and V 6 bases, and 13 bases lay outside the gene matches. Germline CDR1 MNHEY, CDR2 SVGAGI. CDR3 bases: TGTGCCAGCAGAGATGATGACAGGGGACCCCACTACACCTTC. It codes for CASRDDDRGPHYTF.

This sequence joins TRBV7-8 and TRBJ2-1, with no clear D. V dropped 1 base and J dropped 9 bases, with 10 bases sitting between them. Germline loops: CDR1 SGHVS, CDR2 FQNEAQ. This CDR3 contains 13 residues. This CDR3 reads CASSLDRRREQFF. CDR3 DNA: TGTGCCAGCAGCTTAGACCGCAGGCGTGAGCAGTTCTTC. Full variable domain (outside the CDR3, taken from reference TRBV7-8 and TRBJ2-1): GAGVSQSPRYKVAKRGQDVALRCDPISGHVSLFWYQQALGQGPEFLTYFQNEAQLDKSGLPSDRFFAERPEGSVSTLKIQRTQQEDSAVYLCASSLDRRREQFFGPGTRLTVL.

The chain uses TRBV7-2 and TRBJ2-3; 7 bases fit TRBD2. The CDR3 covers 16 residues. Germline lookup yields CDR1 SGHTA and CDR2 FQGNSA. With 1 base clipped from V and 2 bases from J, the junction kept 6 bases outside the gene matches. CDR3 sequence (DNA): TGTGCCAGCAGCTTAGAGAGGCTAGCGGTCACAGATACGCAGTATTTT. Translating gives CASSLERLAVTDTQYF.

This chain joins TRBV6-6 and TRBJ1-6; a weak D match, TRBD1 (5 bases). CDR1 is MNHNY and CDR2 is SVGAGI in the germline V gene (reference sequence). The ends were cut back, 9 bases at V and 3 bases at J, with 9 bases in the middle. The CDR3 is 13 amino acids. The CDR3, as DNA: TGTGCCAGTCGGGGGGGCTATAATTCACCCCTCCACTTT. Translating it yields CASRGGYNSPLHF.

The chain uses TRBV27 and TRBJ1-2; 9 bases map to TRBD1. J was trimmed by 3 bases and V by 6 bases; bases with no gene match: 11. The CDR3 covers 16 residues. Germline V lookup: CDR1 MNHEY, CDR2 SMNVEV (reference sequence). The CDR3 DNA reads as TGTGCCAGCAGCCCAAGAGGACAGGGGATAGACTATGGCTACACCTTC. As protein: CASSPRGQGIDYGYTF.

On this clone: Additional DNA sequences in this sample encode the identical CDR3. The chain has TRBV5-1 and TRBJ2-7; D perhaps matches TRBD1 (6 bases). The V gene lost 0 bases and the J gene lost 4 bases, with 8 bases spanning the gap. The germline V gene has CDR1 SGHRS and CDR2 YFSETQ. CDR3 length: 13 residues. The CDR3 DNA reads TGCGCCAGCAGCTTGGACAGGGCGTACGAGCAGTACTTC. Protein: CASSLDRAYEQYF.

The chain uses TRBV20-1 and TRBJ1-5; maybe TRBD1 (6 bases). The length of the CDR3 is 15 residues. With 3 bases removed from V and 7 bases from J, the gap between germline ends came to 19 bases. Germline loops: CDR1 DFQATT, CDR2 SNEGSKA (reference sequence). CDR3 DNA sequence: TGCAGTGCTAGTCTCGCATGGGACACACGCCAGCCCCAGCATTTT. The encoded protein is CSASLAWDTRQPQHF.

This chain links TRBV29-1 with TRBJ1-2; 7 nucleotides line up with TRBD1. The V and J ends lost 7 bases and 2 bases, in that order; junction bases with no gene match: 4. CDR1 is SQVTM and CDR2 is ANQGSEA in the germline V gene. CDR3 length equals 12 residues. The CDR3 here is CSGRQGNYGYTF. The CDR3 DNA reads as TGCAGCGGTCGACAGGGAAACTATGGCTACACCTTC.

The chain links TRBV12-3 or TRBV12-4 to TRBJ1-2; 8 nucleotides match TRBD1. CDR3 length equals 13 residues. V dropped 6 bases and J dropped 2; count of bases not matched to a gene: 2. CDR3 amino acids: CASRDRANYGYTF. The CDR3 DNA is TGTGCCAGCAGGGACAGGGCCAACTATGGCTACACCTTC.

V and J are TRBV7-8 and TRBJ2-2; D gene uncertain. From germline, CDR1 is SGHVS and CDR2 FQNEAQ. Trimming removed 1 base at V and 5 bases at J, with 11 bases between. The CDR3 sequence is 15 residues long. The CDR3 sequence: CASSLGRTVTGELFF. CDR3 coding DNA: TGTGCCAGCAGCTTAGGACGTACAGTAACCGGGGAGCTGTTTTTT.

The V call is TRBV5-4, the J call TRBJ2-7; D unclear. The CDR3 has 15 amino acids. The V gene lost 4 bases and the J gene lost 2 bases, with 16 bases spanning the gap. Germline V lookup: CDR1 SGHNT, CDR2 YYREEE (reference sequence). CDR3 residues: CASSVEPYTAYEQYF. The CDR3 DNA sequence: TGTGCCAGCAGCGTAGAGCCCTATACAGCCTACGAGCAGTACTTC.

This clone was counted a few times. This chain joins TRBV5-1 and TRBJ2-3, with 11 bases aligning to TRBD1. Germline CDR1 reads SGHRS; CDR2 reads YFSETQ. The length of the CDR3 is 16 residues. The ends lost 4 bases at V and 3 bases at J; junction bases unmatched: 7. In DNA form, the CDR3 reads TGCGCCAGCAGCCAATTGGACAGGGGGCAGACAGATACGCAGTATTTT. It specifies CASSQLDRGQTDTQYF.

The genes are TRBV19 and TRBJ2-3; D possibly corresponds to TRBD1 (6 bases). The ends were cut back, 4 bases at V and 3 bases at J, with 8 bases in the middle. Germline assignment: CDR1 LNHDA and CDR2 SQIVND (reference sequence). The length of the CDR3 is 13 residues. The chain's CDR3 is CASSSRGTDTQYF. For the CDR3, the DNA is TGTGCCAGTAGTAGCAGGGGAACAGATACGCAGTATTTT.

The chain recombines TRBV7-2 with TRBJ1-2, with D maybe TRBD1 (6 bases). Trimming shortened V by 3 bases and J by 0 bases, and 11 bases separated the two germline ends. Germline assignment: CDR1 SGHTA and CDR2 FQGNSA. CDR3 size: 15 residues. CDR3 nucleotide sequence: TGTGCCAGCAGCTTGAGACAGGCCCCTAACTATGGCTACACCTTC. Its translation is CASSLRQAPNYGYTF.

This clone was observed a single time. The V and J genes are TRBV29-1 and TRBJ1-2, with a possible D match to TRBD1 (6 bases). The V and J ends lost 3 bases and 0 bases respectively, with 14 bases between them. The CDR3 is 15 amino acids. CDR1 is SQVTM and CDR2 is ANQGSEA in the germline V gene. CDR3 sequence reads: CSVDAGAGANYGYTF. The CDR3 DNA sequence: TGCAGCGTTGATGCAGGGGCGGGAGCTAACTATGGCTACACCTTC.

This rearrangement joins TRBV3-1 (or the pseudogene TRBV3-2) to TRBJ1-2, with D maybe TRBD1 (5 bases). Germline V gives CDR1 LGHDT, CDR2 YNNKEL (reference sequence). The CDR3 covers 15 residues. Trimming stripped 0 bases from V and 2 bases from J, with 10 bases between. Written as DNA, the CDR3 is TGTGCCAGCAGCCAAGATAGACAGCGAAACTATGGCTACACCTTC. Its translation: CASSQDRQRNYGYTF.

This clone has more than one count but fewer than ten. The chain couples TRBV3-1 (or the pseudogene TRBV3-2) to TRBJ1-6, with 8 nucleotides matching TRBD1. Germline-derived CDR1 and CDR2 are LGHDT and YNNKEL (reference sequence). The CDR3 is made up of 13 amino acids. Trimming at V came to 8 bases and at J to 7 bases, leaving 4 bases not matched to a gene. The CDR3 here is CASGQGTNSPLHF. CDR3 DNA: TGTGCCAGCGGACAGGGCACGAATTCACCCCTCCACTTT.

This clone was observed a single time. The J gene is TRBJ1-2, the V gene TRBV29-1; D is perhaps TRBD1 (6 bases). V was trimmed by 4 bases and J by 0 bases, leaving 18 bases between them. CDR1 and CDR2 (germline): SQVTM, ANQGSEA. There are 16 residues in the CDR3. CDR3 in amino acids: CSVVLGAGTTNYGYTF. The CDR3 bases are TGCAGCGTTGTATTGGGGGCGGGTACGACTAACTATGGCTACACCTTC. The full variable domain, in which reference TRBV29-1 and TRBJ1-2 provide the parts outside the CDR3, is SAVISQKPSRDICQRGTSLTIQCQVDSQVTMMFWYRQQPGQSLTLIATANQGSEATYESGFVIDKFPISRPNLTFSTLTVSNMSPEDSSIYLCSVVLGAGTTNYGYTFGSGTRLTVV.

The genes are TRBV5-4 and TRBJ2-2; the match to TRBD2 covers 9 bases. This CDR3 is 15 amino acids long. CDR1 and CDR2 from the germline V gene are SGHNT and YYREEE (reference sequence). With V trimmed by 2 bases and J by 6 bases, 5 bases remained unmatched. This CDR3 is CASSLPGLASGELFF. CDR3 in DNA: TGTGCCAGCAGCTTACCGGGACTAGCTTCCGGGGAGCTGTTTTTT.

The chain joins TRBV13 to TRBJ1-2; D possibly corresponds to TRBD1 (6 bases). CDR1 is PRHDT, CDR2 FYEKMQ, per germline (reference sequence). V lost 4 bases to trimming and J lost 2 bases, with 14 bases between them. The CDR3 is made up of 15 amino acids. In DNA form, the CDR3 reads TGTGCCAGCAGCTCCAAAAATACAGGGAACTATGGCTACACCTTC. This gives the protein CASSSKNTGNYGYTF.

The chain has TRBV2 and TRBJ2-7; TRBD1 matches 9 bases. Looked up from germline, CDR1 is SNHLY and CDR2 is FYNNEI. J gave up 3 bases and V 3 bases, and 3 bases lay outside the gene matches. CDR3 size: 14 residues. In DNA form, the CDR3 reads TGTGCCAGCAGTGACCCGGGACAGGGCTACGAGCAGTACTTC. Amino acid sequence: CASSDPGQGYEQYF. The full variable domain, its missing parts supplied by reference TRBV2 and TRBJ2-7, is EPEVTQTPSHQVTQMGQEVILRCVPISNHLYFYWYRQILGQKVEFLVSFYNNEISEKSEIFDDQFSVERPDGSNFTLKIRSTKLEDSAMYFCASSDPGQGYEQYFGPGTRLTVT.

The rearrangement uses TRBV28 and TRBJ2-7, with D perhaps matching TRBD2 (5 bases). V dropped 7 bases and J dropped 5 bases, with 18 bases sitting between them. Germline values: CDR1 MDHEN, CDR2 SYDVKM. This CDR3 contains 14 residues. The CDR3 spells CASIPPRGENEQYF. DNA for the CDR3: TGTGCCAGCATTCCCCCCCGGGGAGAGAACGAGCAGTACTTC.